This T cell receptor beta chain was identified in a study of T cells after yellow fever vaccination (dated by TCRdb to between 2018 and 2021). Regarding the complete study: Libraries from fractions with low cell numbers were prepared with the SMART-Seq v4 Ultra Low Input RNA kit. To follow T-cell clones before and after both primary and booster YFV17D yellow fever vaccination, bulk TCR alpha and beta repertoires underwent longitudinal sequencing. Two healthy male donors, one aged 18 to 30 and one aged 30 to 40 years, were included in the cohort. Bulk PBMC replicates and cell subsets were isolated from blood drawn at multiple timepoints before and after both primary and secondary immunization.

The treatment or condition label here, explained by the study, means: live attenuated yellow fever vaccine strain. Two biological replicates of bulk PBMCs were collected at each blood-draw timepoint. PBMCs were isolated from peripheral blood using a standard Ficoll-Paque protocol. RNA was extracted with TriZol from bulk PBMCs, CD4 and CD8 fractions, and dextramer-positive and dextramer-negative fractions. The investigation overall reported the following: Most clones expanded after primary vaccination (about 95% of CD4 and roughly 90% of CD8) were re-detected after the booster, suggesting that broad memory maintenance occurred. A small share of clonotypes occurred in both CD4 and CD8 compartments, likely arising from convergent recombination. Computational filtering was needed because FACS-sorted repertoires could contain abundant contaminating clonotypes from the bulk population. The study included only a couple of donors, which limits how far the findings can be generalized. The secondary T-cell response was weaker than the primary response but faster, peaking on day 5 instead of day 15.

About this clonotype: Its antigen is currently not known. No much larger clonotype is one base removed from it; base qualities were not supplied.

In the germline V gene, CDR1 corresponds to SGDLS and CDR2 to YYNGEE. The CDR3 has 14 amino acids, counting the end cysteine and phenylalanine. Just the 42-base CDR3 DNA is kept, in frame starting at base 1. V sheds 5 bases and J sheds 1 base, leaving 7 bases between their ends. TCR cDNA was synthesized by 5'RACE template switching, through which a universal primer site and unique molecular identifiers were introduced. Priming of cDNA synthesis was performed from both the TCR alpha and TCR beta constant segments. Two PCR steps were used to amplify libraries, with sample barcodes and sequencing adapters being added in the second step. Sequencing of libraries was performed on Illumina HiSeq 2500 (2x100 bp) or NovaSeq (2x150 bp). The authors' pipeline ran thus. MIGEC handled demultiplexing of reads and collapsing into UMI consensus sequences, while MiXCR performed V(D)J alignment. Clonotypes responding to the vaccine were identified with edgeR on replicate PBMC samples, with the criteria of FDR below 0.01 and a log2 fold change above 5 up to day 15. CD4 or CD8 identity was assigned to each bulk clonotype according to whether the clonotype was present at higher abundance in the sequenced CD4 repertoire or the sequenced CD8 repertoire. TCRdb took the public reads, trimmed them with fastp at Q25, ran MiXCR for clone calling and kept in-frame beta chains. Every CDR3 protein is listed once, alongside the most common genes and DNA of its rows. TCRdb, not the authors, supplied the V and J calls. The sample records some 560,000 distinct CDR3 sequences, around 21% of which are singletons. The top ten clones comprise around an eighth of the sample.

The chain uses TRBV9 and TRBJ2-6; the D segment could be TRBD1, given 5 matching bases. This sample comprised PBMCs, obtained 15 days after the yellow fever booster vaccination. The TCR comes from a man under 40 who received the YFV17D yellow fever vaccine. The CDR3 reads CASSKGSGANVLTF. Here is the DNA: TGTGCCAGCAGTAAGGGGTCTGGGGCCAACGTCCTGACTTTC.